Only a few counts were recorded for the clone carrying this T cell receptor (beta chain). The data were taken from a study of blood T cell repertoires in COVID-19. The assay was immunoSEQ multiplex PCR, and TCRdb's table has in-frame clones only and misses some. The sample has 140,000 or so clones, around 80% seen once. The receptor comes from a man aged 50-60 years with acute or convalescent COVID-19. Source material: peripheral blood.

CDR3 DNA: TGCGCCAGCAGCCAAGGTGGGGCCTCCTATAATTCACCCCTCCACTTT. The encoded protein is CASSQGGASYNSPLHF. The rearrangement links TRBV4-1 to TRBJ1-6; a weak D match, TRBD1 (5 bases). This CDR3 is 16 amino acids long. V lost 1 base, J lost 0 bases, and 7 bases lay in between. Germline V CDR1 and CDR2: MGHRA, YSYEKL.